This T cell receptor (beta chain) was captured in a study of blood T cell repertoires in COVID-19. Clones were sequenced by immunoSEQ multiplex PCR, and TCRdb holds only the in-frame ones, with some missing. The sample lists roughly 180,000 clones, 82% seen once, with roughly 18% in the top ten. The CDR3 is 14 amino acids. Germline V gene data show CDR1 as SGDLS and CDR2 as YYNGEE. V dropped 4 bases and J dropped 7; count of bases not matched to a gene: 8. Ages ranged from about 18 to 89 years, with residence in 24 US areas. Recovered participants had two consecutive negative NP/OP PCR tests, healthcare professional clearance, or symptom resolution.

The J gene is TRBJ1-5, the V gene TRBV9; 7 bases match TRBD1. The receptor comes from a man in his sixties who had recovered from COVID-19. The sample was PBMCs or T cells enriched from blood (not recorded which). The CDR3 is CASSRTGERQPQHF. The CDR3 nucleotides are TGTGCCAGCAGCCGTACAGGGGAGAGGCAGCCCCAGCATTTT.